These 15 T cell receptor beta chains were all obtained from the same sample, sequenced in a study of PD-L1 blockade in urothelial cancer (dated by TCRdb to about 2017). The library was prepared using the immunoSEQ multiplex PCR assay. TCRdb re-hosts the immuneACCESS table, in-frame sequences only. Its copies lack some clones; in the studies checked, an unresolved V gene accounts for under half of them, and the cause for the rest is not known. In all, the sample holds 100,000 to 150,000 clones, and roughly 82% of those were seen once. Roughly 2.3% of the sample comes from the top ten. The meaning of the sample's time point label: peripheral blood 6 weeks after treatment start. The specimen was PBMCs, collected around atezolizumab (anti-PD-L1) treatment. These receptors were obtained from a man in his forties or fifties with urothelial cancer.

The CDR3 loop is CATSPRREGPNTGELFF. The CDR3 region has the DNA TGCGCCACCTCCCCGCGGAGGGAGGGACCGAACACCGGGGAGCTGTTTTTT. This chain links TRBV5-1 with TRBJ2-2; TRBD2 matches 7 bases. This CDR3 is built from 17 residues. Germline-derived CDR1 and CDR2 are SGHRS and YFSETQ. V gave up 9 bases and J gave up 0 bases; unmatched junction bases: 14.

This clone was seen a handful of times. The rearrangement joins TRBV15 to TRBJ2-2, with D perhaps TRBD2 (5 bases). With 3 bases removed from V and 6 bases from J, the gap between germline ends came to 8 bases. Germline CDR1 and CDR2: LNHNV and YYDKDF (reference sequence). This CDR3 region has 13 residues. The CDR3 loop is CATSSEGPGELFF. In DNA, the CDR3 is TGTGCCACCAGCAGTGAGGGTCCCGGGGAGCTGTTTTTT.

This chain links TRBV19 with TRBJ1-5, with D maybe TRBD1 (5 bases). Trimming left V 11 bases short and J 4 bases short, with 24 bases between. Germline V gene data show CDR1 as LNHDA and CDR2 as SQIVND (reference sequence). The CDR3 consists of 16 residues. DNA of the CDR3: TGTGCCTGCAACCCAACTGACAGAATACCAAATCAGCCCCAGCATTTT. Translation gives CACNPTDRIPNQPQHF. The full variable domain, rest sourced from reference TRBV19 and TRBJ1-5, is DGGITQSPKYLFRKEGQNVTLSCEQNLNHDAMYWYRQDPGQGLRLIYYSQIVNDFQKGDIAEGYSVSREKKESFPLTVTSAQKNPTAFYLCACNPTDRIPNQPQHFGDGTRLSIL.

CDR3 region: CASSVADSPLGSQFF. The CDR3 nucleotides read TGTGCCAGCAGCGTGGCGGACAGCCCCTTGGGGTCACAGTTCTTC. V and J are TRBV7-8 and TRBJ2-1, with D perhaps TRBD1 (6 bases). CDR3 length: 15 residues. In germline, CDR1 is SGHVS, CDR2 FQNEAQ. Trimming pared 5 bases from V and 13 bases from J, leaving 24 bases between.

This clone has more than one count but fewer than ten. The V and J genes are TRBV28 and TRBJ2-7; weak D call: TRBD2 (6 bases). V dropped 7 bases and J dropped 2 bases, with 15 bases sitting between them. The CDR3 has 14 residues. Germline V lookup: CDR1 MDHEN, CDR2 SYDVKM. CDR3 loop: CASTLAGITYEQYF. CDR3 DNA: TGTGCCAGCACCCTCGCGGGGATTACCTACGAGCAGTACTTC. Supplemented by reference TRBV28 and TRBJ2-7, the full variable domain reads DVKVTQSSRYLVKRTGEKVFLECVQDMDHENMFWYRQDPGLGLRLIYFSYDVKMKEKGDIPEGYSVSREKKERFSLILESASTNQTSMYLCASTLAGITYEQYFGPGTRLTVT.

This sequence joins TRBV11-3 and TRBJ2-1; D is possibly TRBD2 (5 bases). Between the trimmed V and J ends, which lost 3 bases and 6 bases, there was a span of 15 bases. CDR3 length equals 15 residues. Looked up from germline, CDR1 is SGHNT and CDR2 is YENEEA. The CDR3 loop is CASSFGTRAANEQFF. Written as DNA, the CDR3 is TGTGCCAGCAGCTTCGGCACTAGGGCGGCCAATGAGCAGTTCTTC.

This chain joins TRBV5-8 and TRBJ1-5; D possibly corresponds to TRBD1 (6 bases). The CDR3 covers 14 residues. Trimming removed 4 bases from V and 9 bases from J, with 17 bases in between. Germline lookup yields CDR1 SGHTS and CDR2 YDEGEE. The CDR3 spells CASSDLQGLGPQHF. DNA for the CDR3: TGTGCCAGCAGCGACCTACAGGGATTAGGGCCCCAGCATTTT.

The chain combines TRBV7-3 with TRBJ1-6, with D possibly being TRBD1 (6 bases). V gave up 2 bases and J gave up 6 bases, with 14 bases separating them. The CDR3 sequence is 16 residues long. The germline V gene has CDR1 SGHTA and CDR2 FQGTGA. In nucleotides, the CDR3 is TGTGCCAGCAGCTTAGCGCTGACAGGACCTAATTCACCCCTCCACTTT. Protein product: CASSLALTGPNSPLHF. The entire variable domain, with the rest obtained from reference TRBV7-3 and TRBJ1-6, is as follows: GAGVSQTPSNKVTEKGKYVELRCDPISGHTALYWYRQSLGQGPEFLIYFQGTGAADDSGLPNDRFFAVRPEGSVSTLKIQRTERGDSAVYLCASSLALTGPNSPLHFGNGTRLTVT.

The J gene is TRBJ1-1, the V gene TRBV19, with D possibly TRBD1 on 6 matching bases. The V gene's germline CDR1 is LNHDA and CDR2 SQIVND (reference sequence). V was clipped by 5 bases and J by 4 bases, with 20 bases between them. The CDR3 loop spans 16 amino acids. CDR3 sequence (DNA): TGTGCCAGTAGTCTGCTGGACAGTTTTACGACCACTGAAGCTTTCTTT. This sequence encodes CASSLLDSFTTTEAFF.

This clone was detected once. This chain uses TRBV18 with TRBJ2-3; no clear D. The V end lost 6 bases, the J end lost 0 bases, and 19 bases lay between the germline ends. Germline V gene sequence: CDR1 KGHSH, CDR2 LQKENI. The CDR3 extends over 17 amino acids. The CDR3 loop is CASSPIRRASSTDTQYF. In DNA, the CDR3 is TGTGCCAGCTCCCCTATTAGAAGAGCTTCTAGCACAGATACGCAGTATTTT.

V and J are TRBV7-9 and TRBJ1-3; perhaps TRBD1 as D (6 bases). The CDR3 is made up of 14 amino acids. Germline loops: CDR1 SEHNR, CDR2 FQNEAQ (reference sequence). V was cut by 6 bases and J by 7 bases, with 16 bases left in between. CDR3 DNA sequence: TGTGCCAGCAGTTATGACAGGAGCGGCAACACCATATATTTT. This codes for CASSYDRSGNTIYF.

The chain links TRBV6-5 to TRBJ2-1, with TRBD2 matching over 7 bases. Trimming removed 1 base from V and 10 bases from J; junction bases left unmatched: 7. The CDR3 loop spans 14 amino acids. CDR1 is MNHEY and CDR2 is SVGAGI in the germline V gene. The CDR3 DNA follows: TGTGCCAGCAGTTACTGGGGGGGACGGATCGAGCAGTTCTTC. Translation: CASSYWGGRIEQFF.

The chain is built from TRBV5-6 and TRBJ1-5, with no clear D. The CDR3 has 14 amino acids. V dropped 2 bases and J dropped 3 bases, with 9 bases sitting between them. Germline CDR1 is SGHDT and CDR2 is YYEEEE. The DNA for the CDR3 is TGTGCCAGCAGCTTAGGAACAGTCAATCAGCCCCAGCATTTT. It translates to CASSLGTVNQPQHF.

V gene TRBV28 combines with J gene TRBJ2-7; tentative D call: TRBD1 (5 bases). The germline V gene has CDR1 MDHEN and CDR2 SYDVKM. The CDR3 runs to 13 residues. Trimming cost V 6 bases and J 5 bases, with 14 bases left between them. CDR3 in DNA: TGTGCCAGCAGCCCCTATCAGGGCGACGAGCAGTACTTC. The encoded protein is CASSPYQGDEQYF.

The CDR3 coding sequence is TGTGCCAGCAGCCTGTCGGAGAGCTCCTACGAGCAGTACTTC. Translating gives CASSLSESSYEQYF. The chain uses TRBV7-9 and TRBJ2-7; D remains ambiguous. Germline loops: CDR1 SEHNR, CDR2 FQNEAQ (reference sequence). The CDR3 sequence is 14 residues long. Trimming pared 5 bases from V and 0 bases from J, leaving 11 bases between.